The 6 T cell receptor beta chains listed next were all sequenced from one sample in a study of a mutant IDH1 vaccine in newly diagnosed glioma (dated by TCRdb to the early 2020s). Library method: the immunoSEQ multiplex PCR assay. The immuneACCESS repertoire file appears here via TCRdb, limited to in-frame rearrangements. These files lack a portion of the clones; in checked studies, under half of the deficit traces to unresolved V genes, and the cause of the others is not known. The sample yields 52,000 or so clones; around 80% were counted once. The ten top clones hold 6.5% to 9.5% of the sample. These receptors lack a known antigen. According to the study, the label for this sample's time point signals: week 23, last vaccination. A 20-mer mutant IDH1 peptide at 300 micrograms in Montanide made up each vaccine dose, which was injected subcutaneously together with topical imiquimod. The sequencing used PBMCs, collected from a glioma patient whose treatment included an IDH1 peptide vaccine. All receptors come from a woman aged 35 to 49 with glioma. Some clones in this sample may be carry-over from other donors' samples.

The rearrangement links TRBV30 to TRBJ2-7; D gene uncertain. Germline loops: CDR1 GTSNPN, CDR2 SVGIG (reference sequence). V was pared by 0 bases and J by 1 base, with 10 bases between. The CDR3 is made up of 14 amino acids. CDR3 protein: CAWSVQADSYEQYF. In DNA form, the CDR3 reads TGTGCCTGGAGTGTACAAGCTGATTCCTACGAGCAGTACTTC.

V is TRBV5-5 and J is TRBJ2-1; D is undetermined. Between the trimmed V and J ends, which lost 4 bases and 4 bases, there was a span of 12 bases. CDR1 is SGHKS, CDR2 YYEKEE, per germline (reference sequence). This CDR3 comprises 14 residues. The CDR3 reads CASSPPGGYNEQFF. CDR3 DNA sequence: TGTGCCAGCAGCCCTCCCGGTGGGTACAATGAGCAGTTCTTC.

The gene calls are TRBV19 and TRBJ1-3; D unresolved. Trimming pared 8 bases from V and 4 bases from J, leaving 27 bases between. The CDR3 is 18 residues long. Germline V gives CDR1 LNHDA, CDR2 SQIVND (reference sequence). The CDR3 sequence is CASFPLPAGPGPGNTIYF. DNA for the CDR3: TGTGCCAGTTTTCCCCTTCCCGCCGGGCCCGGACCCGGAAACACCATATATTTT.

V and J are TRBV6-1 and TRBJ2-5, with unresolved D. CDR3 size: 14 residues. The V gene's germline CDR1 is MNHNS and CDR2 SASEGT. The ends were cut back, 6 bases at V and 5 bases at J, with 16 bases in the middle. The DNA for the CDR3 is TGTGCCAGCAGGCCCTCGGGCCCGTGGGAGACCCAGTACTTC. Translation gives CASRPSGPWETQYF.

This chain connects TRBV2 to TRBJ2-1, with 9 bases that match TRBD1. The V gene end was trimmed by 6 bases and the J gene end by 7 bases; junction bases not matched to a gene: 4. This CDR3 has 13 residues. From germline, CDR1 is SNHLY and CDR2 FYNNEI. The CDR3 nucleotides are TGTGCCAGCAGGGGGGACAGGGTTAATGAGCAGTTCTTC. Translating gives CASRGDRVNEQFF.

The chain recombines TRBV10-2 with TRBJ1-2; 8 nucleotides agree with TRBD1. V shed 3 bases, J shed 8 bases, and the junction held 11 bases outside the gene matches. Germline CDR1 and CDR2: WSHSY and SAAADI. This CDR3 has 15 residues. CDR3 amino acids: CASSDPGQGIAGYTF. In nucleotides, the CDR3 is TGCGCCAGCAGTGACCCTGGACAGGGTATCGCGGGCTACACCTTC.